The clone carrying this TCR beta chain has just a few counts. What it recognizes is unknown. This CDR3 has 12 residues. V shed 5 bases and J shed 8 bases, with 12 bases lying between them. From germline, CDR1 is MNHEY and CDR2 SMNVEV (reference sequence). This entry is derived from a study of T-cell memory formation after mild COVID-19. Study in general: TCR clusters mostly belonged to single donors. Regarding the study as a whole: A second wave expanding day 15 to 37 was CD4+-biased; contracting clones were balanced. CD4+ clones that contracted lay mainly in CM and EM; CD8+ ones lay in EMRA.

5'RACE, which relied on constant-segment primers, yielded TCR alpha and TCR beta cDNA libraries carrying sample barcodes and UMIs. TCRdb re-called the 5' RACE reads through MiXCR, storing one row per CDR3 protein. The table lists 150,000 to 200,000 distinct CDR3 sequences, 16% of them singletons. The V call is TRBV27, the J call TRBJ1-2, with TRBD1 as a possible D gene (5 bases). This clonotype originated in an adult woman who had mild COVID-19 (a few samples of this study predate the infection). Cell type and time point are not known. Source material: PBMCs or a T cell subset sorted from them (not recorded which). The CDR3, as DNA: TGTGCCAGCAGTCGAGGGGAGGGAGGCTACACCTTC. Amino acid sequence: CASSRGEGGYTF.